The text below deals with one T cell receptor beta chain. The antigen is unknown. Sample-barcoded 5' priming and a J-beta primer mix drove a second PCR of roughly 7 to 11 cycles. A minimum of 2.5 million CDR3-containing paired-end reads was obtained for each sample. TCRdb recomputed calls from the 5' RACE reads with MiXCR, one row per CDR3 protein. The sample gives about 1.4 million distinct CDR3 sequences, around 59% of which show up once; 5.5% to 8% is in the top ten. This sample is drawn from a study of blood T cells in healthy people across ages. Study-level results: Older age went with lower TCR beta diversity per million T cells, in a roughly linear way. Possibly confounding the expanded clonotype changes was the fact that donor CMV status was unknown.

Total RNA extraction produced at least 6 micrograms (per sample) for the study. V was pared by 5 bases and J by 1 base, with 8 bases between. Germline V gene lookup returns CDR1 MNHEY and CDR2 SMNVEV (reference sequence). This CDR3 has 13 residues. The sequence was collected from a man aged 18-30 years in good health. The chain links TRBV27 to TRBJ1-1; the D is unclear. The sequencing input was blood. CDR3 loop: CASSGQKNTEAFF. CDR3 DNA sequence: TGTGCCAGCAGTGGGCAGAAGAACACTGAAGCTTTCTTT.